Below are 7 T cell receptor beta chains sequenced from a single sample in a study of CD8+ T cells in alopecia areata. The treatment denotes: oral pan-JAK inhibitor, 5-10 mg twice daily. Sequencing relied on a cDNA template that was reverse transcribed from extracted RNA. Data came from immunoSEQ multiplex PCR; TCRdb stores just in-frame clones and leaves some out. The sample lists over 150,000 clones; about 60% were seen once. The sequenced sample was CD4+ T cells sorted from blood, obtained at week 4, from a patient treated with tofacitinib. These receptors all stem from a human donor with alopecia areata.

This clone was detected a few times. The chain joins TRBV5-1 to TRBJ1-4; D is undetermined. Germline V CDR1 and CDR2: SGHRS, YFSETQ. This CDR3 has 15 amino acids. Trimming removed 3 bases from V and 4 bases from J, with 13 bases in between. The CDR3 here is CASSSRTVDNEKLFF. The CDR3 DNA is TGCGCCAGCAGCTCCAGGACGGTTGATAATGAAAAACTGTTTTTT.

The table lists this clone with a few counts. The V call is TRBV28, the J call TRBJ2-7; TRBD2 matches at 8 bases. With 3 bases clipped from V and 6 bases from J, the junction kept 1 base outside the gene matches. The germline gives CDR1 MDHEN, CDR2 SYDVKM. The CDR3 contains 12 residues. In DNA, the CDR3 is TGTGCCAGCAGTTTGGGACTAGGCGAGCAGTACTTC. This translates into CASSLGLGEQYF.

The chain employs TRBV29-1 and TRBJ2-3, with 10 bases identical to TRBD2. Germline lookup yields CDR1 SQVTM and CDR2 ANQGSEA. CDR3 length: 14 amino acids. V was pared by 5 bases and J by 6 bases, with 8 bases of the junction left unmatched. The CDR3 is CSVRPSGRLDTQYF. CDR3 in DNA: TGCAGCGTTCGGCCTAGCGGGAGACTCGATACGCAGTATTTT.

This sequence joins TRBV4-2 and TRBJ2-3; no clear D gene. Germline-derived CDR1 and CDR2 are LGHNA and YNFKEQ. The V gene lost 1 base and the J gene lost 5 bases, with 13 bases spanning the gap. The CDR3 loop spans 15 amino acids. As DNA, the CDR3 is TGTGCCAGCAGCCAAGCGGTCTGGGCGGTAGATACGCAGTATTTT. Protein: CASSQAVWAVDTQYF.

This chain joins TRBV29-1 and TRBJ2-1; D ambiguous. This CDR3 has 13 amino acids. Trimming stripped 5 bases from V and 8 bases from J, with 16 bases between. The germline V gene has CDR1 SQVTM and CDR2 ANQGSEA. DNA for the CDR3: TGCAGCGTTCCCAAAAATGGTCAGGATGAGCAGTTCTTC. Its translation: CSVPKNGQDEQFF.

The chain combines TRBV18 with TRBJ2-7, with D tentatively TRBD2 (5 bases). The V end lost 2 bases, the J end lost 1 base, and 12 bases lay between the germline ends. This CDR3 spans 15 amino acids. The germline V gene has CDR1 KGHSH and CDR2 LQKENI. CDR3 DNA sequence: TGTGCCAGCTCACCAATAGTCGGCGGGTCCTACGAGCAGTACTTC. Protein sequence: CASSPIVGGSYEQYF.

The chain joins TRBV7-2 to TRBJ2-1; 8 bases map to TRBD2. V lost 5 bases, J lost 7 bases, and 10 bases stayed unmatched. The germline gives CDR1 SGHTA, CDR2 FQGNSA. This CDR3 is 15 amino acids long. The CDR3 sequence is CASSPSGSFWNEQFF. The CDR3 nucleotides read TGTGCCAGCAGCCCCAGCGGGAGTTTCTGGAATGAGCAGTTCTTC.